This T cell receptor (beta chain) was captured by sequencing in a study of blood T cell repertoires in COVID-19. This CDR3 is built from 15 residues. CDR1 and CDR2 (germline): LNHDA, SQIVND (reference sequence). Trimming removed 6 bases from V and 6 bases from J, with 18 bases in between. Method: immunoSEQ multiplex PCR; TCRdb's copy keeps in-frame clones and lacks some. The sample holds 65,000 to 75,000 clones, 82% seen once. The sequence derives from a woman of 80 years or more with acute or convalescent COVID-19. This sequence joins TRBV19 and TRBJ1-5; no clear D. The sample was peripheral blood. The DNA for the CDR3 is TGTGCCAGTAGAGCCTTCGTCGGAGGGAGTCAGCCCCAGCATTTT. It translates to CASRAFVGGSQPQHF.